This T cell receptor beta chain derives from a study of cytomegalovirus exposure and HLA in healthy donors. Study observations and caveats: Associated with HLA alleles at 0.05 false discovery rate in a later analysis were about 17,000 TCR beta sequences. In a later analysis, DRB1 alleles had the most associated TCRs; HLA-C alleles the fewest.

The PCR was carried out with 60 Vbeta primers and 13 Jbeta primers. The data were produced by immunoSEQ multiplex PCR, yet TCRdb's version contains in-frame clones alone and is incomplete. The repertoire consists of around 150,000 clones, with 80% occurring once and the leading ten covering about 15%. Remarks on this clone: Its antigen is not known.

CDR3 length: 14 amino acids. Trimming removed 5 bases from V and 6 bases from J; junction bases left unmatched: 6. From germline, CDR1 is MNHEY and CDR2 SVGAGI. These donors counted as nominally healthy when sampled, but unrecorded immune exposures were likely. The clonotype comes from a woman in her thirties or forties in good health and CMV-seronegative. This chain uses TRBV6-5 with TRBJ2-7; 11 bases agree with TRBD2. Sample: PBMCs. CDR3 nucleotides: TGTGCCAGCAGTACTAGCGGGAGTTCGTCCGAGCAGTACTTC. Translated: CASSTSGSSSEQYF.